These 11 T cell receptor beta chains were all obtained from the same sample, sequenced in a study of T cell repertoires in cytomegalovirus infection. Each CDR3 protein is one row after TCRdb ran MiXCR on the reads. The sample includes 150,000 to 200,000 distinct CDR3 sequences, 7.5% to 10% of them seen just once. Sequencing was carried out using PBMCs. Receptors were obtained from a human donor in good health (CMV status not recorded). Some clones in this sample may be carry-over from other donors' samples.

This clonotype was seen repeatedly, ten times or more. The rearrangement links TRBV7-9 to TRBJ2-5; a possible D gene is TRBD1 (6 bases). The CDR3 consists of 16 residues. Germline-derived CDR1 and CDR2 are SEHNR and FQNEAQ (reference sequence). The V gene lost 5 bases and the J gene lost 5 bases, with 21 bases spanning the gap. CDR3 sequence: CASSPSDSSTSETQYF. The CDR3 nucleotides read TGTGCCAGCAGCCCGTCGGACAGTTCTACCTCCGAGACCCAGTACTTC. Looking up the rest from reference TRBV7-9 and TRBJ2-5 gives the full variable domain: DTGVSQNPRHKITKRGQNVTFRCDPISEHNRLYWYRQTLGQGPEFLTYFQNEAQLEKSRLLSDRFSAERPKGSFSTLEIQRTEQGDSAMYLCASSPSDSSTSETQYFGPGTRLLVL.

This clonotype has only a few counts. V and J are TRBV7-2 and TRBJ2-7; D remains unclear. Trimming took 3 bases from V and 2 from J, leaving 8 bases between them. The germline gives CDR1 SGHTA, CDR2 FQGNSA. The CDR3 contains 13 residues. CDR3 residues: CASSFGHPYEQYF. For the CDR3, the DNA is TGTGCCAGCAGCTTTGGGCACCCCTACGAGCAGTACTTC. Complete variable domain (other parts from reference TRBV7-2 and TRBJ2-7): GAGVSQSPSNKVTEKGKDVELRCDPISGHTALYWYRQSLGQGLEFLIYFQGNSAPDKSGLPSDRFSAERTGGSVSTLTIQRTQQEDSAVYLCASSFGHPYEQYFGPGTRLTVT.

The chain combines TRBV29-1 with TRBJ1-1; no reliable D call. V lost 7 bases and J lost 1, with 7 bases in between. This CDR3 is 11 amino acids long. The germline gives CDR1 SQVTM, CDR2 ANQGSEA. The CDR3: CSAGRNTEAFF. Here the CDR3 DNA reads TGCAGCGCTGGGAGGAACACTGAAGCTTTCTTT.

This clonotype showed up just a few times. The chain employs TRBV19 and TRBJ1-3; D is unresolved. Trimming left V 3 bases short and J 2 bases short, with 14 bases between. From germline, CDR1 is LNHDA and CDR2 SQIVND (reference sequence). CDR3 length: 16 amino acids. The CDR3: CASSMEKGRTGNTIYF. CDR3 coding DNA: TGTGCCAGTAGTATGGAGAAGGGCCGCACTGGAAACACCATATATTTT. The whole variable domain, remainder taken from reference TRBV19 and TRBJ1-3, is DGGITQSPKYLFRKEGQNVTLSCEQNLNHDAMYWYRQDPGQGLRLIYYSQIVNDFQKGDIAEGYSVSREKKESFPLTVTSAQKNPTAFYLCASSMEKGRTGNTIYFGEGSWLTVV.

The table lists this clonotype with a few counts. V gene TRBV6-1 combines with J gene TRBJ2-3; 7 bases line up with TRBD2. Per germline, CDR1 MNHNS and CDR2 SASEGT. The CDR3 covers 13 residues. The ends lost 3 bases at V and 4 bases at J; junction bases unmatched: 1. CDR3 in DNA: TGTGCCAGCAGTGATGGGAGGGCAGATACGCAGTATTTT. It specifies CASSDGRADTQYF.

The table lists this clonotype with many counts. The chain couples TRBV28 to TRBJ1-4, with unresolved D. Trimming shortened V by 6 bases and J by 1 base, and 15 bases separated the two germline ends. This CDR3 contains 16 residues. Germline V gene data show CDR1 as MDHEN and CDR2 as SYDVKM. CDR3 nucleotides: TGTGCCAGCAGGCGGGTCAATTTTGGAACTAATGAAAAACTGTTTTTT. Residues: CASRRVNFGTNEKLFF.

There are a few counts of this clonotype. V gene TRBV11-3 combines with J gene TRBJ2-7, with D uncertain. The CDR3 is made up of 11 amino acids. V was pared by 4 bases and J by 5 bases, with 6 bases between. CDR1 is SGHNT and CDR2 is YENEEA in the germline V gene. CDR3 DNA sequence: TGTGCCAGCAGCTCGGACCACGAGCAGTACTTC. This gives the protein CASSSDHEQYF. The variable domain in full, completed from reference TRBV11-3 and TRBJ2-7, reads EAGVVQSPRYKIIEKKQPVAFWCNPISGHNTLYWYLQNLGQGPELLIRYENEEAVDDSQLPKDRFSAERLKGVDSTLKIQPAELGDSAVYLCASSSDHEQYFGPGTRLTVT.

This clonotype was counted many times. V gene TRBV11-3 combines with J gene TRBJ2-5; 12 bases map to TRBD1. From germline, CDR1 is SGHNT and CDR2 YENEEA. Germline trimming cut 3 bases from V and 5 bases from J; bases unmatched to any gene: 4. This CDR3 comprises 15 residues. The CDR3 here is CASSLGGQGAETQYF. The CDR3 DNA follows: TGTGCCAGCAGCTTGGGGGGACAGGGGGCTGAGACCCAGTACTTC.

This clonotype was detected many times. In DNA, the CDR3 is TGTGCCAGCAGTTTCAGCAGACCCAACTCTGGAAACACCATATATTTT. This encodes CASSFSRPNSGNTIYF. The V gene is TRBV27, the J gene TRBJ1-3, with unresolved D. The CDR3 runs to 16 residues. The V gene's germline CDR1 is MNHEY and CDR2 SMNVEV (reference sequence). Trimming removed 3 bases from V and 0 bases from J, with 12 bases in between.

In its sample, this clonotype was seen many times. The chain uses TRBV7-9 and TRBJ2-1; TRBD2 agrees at 9 bases. Germline values: CDR1 SEHNR, CDR2 FQNEAQ (reference sequence). J lost 9 bases, V lost 0 bases, and 6 bases had no gene match. The CDR3 has 15 residues. As DNA, the CDR3 is TGTGCCAGCAGCTTAGCGGGCGGGGGGGCCTTTGAGCAGTTCTTC. This gives the protein CASSLAGGGAFEQFF.

The rearrangement uses TRBV20-1 and TRBJ2-5, with unresolved D. Trimming cost V 4 bases and J 1 base, with 10 bases left between them. The CDR3 has 13 amino acids. CDR1 and CDR2 from the germline V gene are DFQATT and SNEGSKA (reference sequence). The CDR3 sequence is CSATLSVQETQYF. The CDR3 nucleotides read TGCAGTGCTACCCTAAGCGTCCAAGAGACCCAGTACTTC.